The source of this T cell receptor beta chain is a study of T cells in Graves' hyperthyroidism and ophthalmopathy. Study in general: Prior to any treatment, at the point of initial diagnosis, peripheral blood was collected.

The table lists this clonotype with many counts. Its target is unknown. Germline V gene data show CDR1 as PRHDT and CDR2 as FYEKMQ (reference sequence). Trimming removed 0 bases at V and 7 bases at J, with 9 bases between. CDR3 length equals 13 residues. Those patients with uncontrolled infection, other autoimmune disease, pregnancy or lactation were excluded. The study's findings and limits: Before onset, ophthalmopathy was predicted by the model a median roughly 6.8 months earlier. A 13 V-J model separated ophthalmopathy from stable hyperthyroidism.

Amplified regions were TCR beta CDR3 sequences from RNA transcripts. Using the HTBI primer set, a first-round RT-PCR was run on the TCR CDR3. Via MiXCR, TCRdb re-called the multiplex PCR reads, giving one row per CDR3 protein. Found here are about 840,000 distinct CDR3 sequences, 35% to 40% of them singletons; the top ten hold approximately 8.7%. Specimen: blood. This TCR was recovered from a man aged 18 to 30 with Graves' hyperthyroidism. J is TRBJ1-2 and V is TRBV13; possible D gene TRBD1, 6 bases. The CDR3 spells CASSLGTGPGYTF. The CDR3 region has the DNA TGTGCCAGCAGCTTAGGGACAGGTCCTGGCTACACCTTC.